This TCR beta chain comes out of a study of a mutant IDH1 vaccine in newly diagnosed glioma (dated by TCRdb to the early 2020s). Regarding the complete study: Vaccination began 4-6 weeks after radiotherapy alone, or alongside temozolomide cycles in the chemotherapy-containing groups. Prior to enrollment, standard therapy consisting of radiotherapy alone, temozolomide alone, or radiochemotherapy with temozolomide had been administered to patients, with the combination being received by most patients. Longitudinal TCRB deep sequencing was performed for some 25 treated patients wherever samples were available for exploratory analyses. Six visits were used for peripheral blood collection: V03 (baseline), V05, V07, V10, V12 and V13. Visit V12 was the week-35 safety follow-up and visit V13 was the week-47 end of study. The 30 to 40 treated patients were approximately 62% male and around 40% female, with a mean age of 40.4 years.

Comments on this clone: Its antigen is not yet known. The sample holds no much larger clone one base away, and base qualities are not on file.

The library was built by means of the immunoSEQ multiplex PCR assay. The hsTCRB Kit was used according to the manufacturer's protocol to amplify rearranged TCR beta chain sequences. An Illumina MiSeq was used to sequence the TCRB libraries. The published analysis was carried out like this. Demultiplexing, trimming and gene mapping were performed with the kit vendor's proprietary platform. TCRdb limited this immuneACCESS table to in-frame rearrangements with V and J called. A share of clones is missing; checked studies link under half to unresolved V genes, and the rest is unexplained. V, J and clone size reflect that table, while D and trimming were determined from the DNA. The sample contains 10,000 to 15,000 clones, around three quarters of them found a single time. Less than 5% of the sample is in the top ten clones. The time point label on this specimen signifies: week 47, end of study. A 20-mer mutant IDH1 peptide at 300 micrograms in Montanide made up each vaccine dose, which was injected subcutaneously together with topical imiquimod. Patients were given eight vaccinations, in weeks 1, 3, 5, 7, 11, 15, 19 and 23, which matched visits V03 through V10. All donors had newly diagnosed IDH1-mutant astrocytomas of WHO grade 3 or 4 that showed loss of nuclear ATRX. The samples were drawn from NOA16, a multicentre, single-arm, open-label phase I trial in Germany that tested a mutant IDH1 peptide vaccine in humans for the first time. The DNeasy Blood and Tissue Kit was used to extract genomic DNA from EDTA blood for TCRB sequencing.

Here is what the overall study found, with its caveats: Availability determined which PBMC samples were chosen for TCRB deep sequencing. No apparent relationship was observed between pseudoprogression and alterations in the top peripheral T cell clonotypes detected by TCRB sequencing. Immune responses induced by the vaccine were seen in over 80% of patients across multiple MHC alleles. It was noted by the authors that analyses of patient blood samples could not be reproduced owing to sample limitations.

Measured from the cysteine to the phenylalanine, the CDR3 is 17 residues long. The read is trimmed to its CDR3 DNA, 51 bases read in frame from base 1. V is cut back by 0 bases and J by 1 base, with 6 bases in the junction unmatched. CDR1 SGHRS and CDR2 YFSETQ were looked up in the germline V gene. The chain joins TRBV5-1 to TRBJ2-3, with TRBD2 matching 9 junction bases. Material: PBMCs, obtained from a glioma patient whose treatment included an IDH1 peptide vaccine. The TCR originated in a middle-aged woman with glioma. Here the CDR3 is given as CASSLEGLARGTDTQYF. The base sequence is TGCGCCAGCAGCTTGGAAGGACTAGCGAGGGGCACAGATACGCAGTATTTT.